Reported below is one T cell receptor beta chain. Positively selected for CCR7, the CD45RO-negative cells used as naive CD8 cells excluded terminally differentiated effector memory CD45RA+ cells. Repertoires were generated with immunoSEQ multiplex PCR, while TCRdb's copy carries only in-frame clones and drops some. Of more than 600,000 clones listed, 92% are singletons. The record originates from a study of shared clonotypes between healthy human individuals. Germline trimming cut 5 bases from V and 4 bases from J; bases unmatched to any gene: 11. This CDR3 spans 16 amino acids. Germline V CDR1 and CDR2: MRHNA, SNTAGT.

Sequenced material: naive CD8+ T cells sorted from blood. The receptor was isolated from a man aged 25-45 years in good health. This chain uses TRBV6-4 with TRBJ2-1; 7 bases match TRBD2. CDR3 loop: CASSKAGGSGYNEQFF. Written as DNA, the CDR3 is TGTGCCAGCAGTAAGGCGGGCGGGAGTGGGTACAATGAGCAGTTCTTC.